A single sample is the source of the 7 T cell receptor beta chains below, sequenced in a study of naive CD8 T cells in extremely preterm neonates. Repertoires were generated with immunoSEQ multiplex PCR, while TCRdb's copy carries only in-frame clones and drops some. The sample includes 4,500 to 6,500 clones, over 95% of them seen just once. The specimen sequenced was naive CD8+ T cells from blood. These TCRs come from a human donor in good health.

This sequence joins TRBV5-8 and TRBJ2-2, with 7 positions matching TRBD2. Germline CDR1 and CDR2: SGHTS and YDEGEE. This CDR3 has 17 amino acids. The V and J ends lost 0 bases and 4 bases, in that order; junction bases with no gene match: 9. CDR3 protein: CASSLVGPSGLTGELFF. The DNA for the CDR3 is TGTGCCAGCAGCTTGGTGGGACCTAGCGGCCTCACCGGGGAGCTGTTTTTT.

The rearrangement uses TRBV4-3 and TRBJ2-1; tentatively, D is TRBD2 (6 bases). This CDR3 spans 17 amino acids. From germline, CDR1 is LGHNA and CDR2 YSLEER. V gave up 0 bases and J gave up 3 bases, with 15 bases separating them. This CDR3 is CASSQDLGAGLYNEQFF. The CDR3 DNA reads as TGCGCCAGCAGCCAAGATCTCGGAGCGGGCCTCTACAATGAGCAGTTCTTC.

The chain employs TRBV9 and TRBJ2-5; tentative D call: TRBD1 (6 bases). The J call is uncertain, as TRBJ2-7 better fits the DNA end. Germline assignment: CDR1 SGDLS and CDR2 YYNGEE. This CDR3 region has 14 residues. CDR3 bases: TGTGCCAGCAGCGTATATCAGGGGTCCTACGAGCAGTACTTC. This codes for CASSVYQGSYEQYF.

The chain recombines TRBV29-1 with TRBJ2-7; TRBD2 might be the D (5 bases). V dropped 7 bases and J dropped 7 bases, with 11 bases sitting between them. The CDR3 sequence is 10 residues long. Per the germline V gene, CDR1 is SQVTM and CDR2 is ANQGSEA. The CDR3, as DNA: TGCAGCGCGCTAGGGAGTGAGCAGTACTTC. Translated, it gives CSALGSEQYF.

This sequence joins TRBV5-1 and TRBJ2-7, with D tentatively TRBD1 (5 bases). Deletions cut 7 bases from V and 4 bases from J, with 18 bases between. The CDR3 sequence is 14 residues long. Germline V gene data show CDR1 as SGHRS and CDR2 as YFSETQ. The CDR3 loop reads CASQGPGLTYEQYF. In nucleotides, the CDR3 is TGCGCCAGCCAGGGCCCAGGGTTGACGTACGAGCAGTACTTC.

The chain uses TRBV5-5 and TRBJ2-7, with a weak D call TRBD2 (5 bases). This CDR3 contains 16 residues. Germline CDR1 SGHKS, CDR2 YYEKEE (reference sequence). Trimming cost V 0 bases and J 0 bases, with 13 bases left between them. The CDR3 region is CASSLGATTHSYEQYF. In DNA form, the CDR3 reads TGTGCCAGCAGCTTGGGAGCGACTACCCACTCCTACGAGCAGTACTTC.

This chain links TRBV5-1 with TRBJ2-1; possible D gene TRBD2, 5 bases. In germline, CDR1 is SGHRS, CDR2 YFSETQ. The CDR3 runs to 15 residues. V was shortened by 2 bases and J by 0 bases, with 9 bases between the two germline ends. The CDR3 coding sequence is TGCGCCAGCAGCTTCGGGGATTCCTCCTACAATGAGCAGTTCTTC. Its translation: CASSFGDSSYNEQFF.